A single sample gave rise to the 30 T cell receptor beta chains below, sequenced in a study of shared clonotypes between healthy human individuals. Some clones are missing from TCRdb's copy, which holds only in-frame ones; the method was immunoSEQ multiplex PCR. The data contain approximately 740,000 clones, 90% to 95% of them seen just once; the ten biggest clones take up about 25%. It was CD45RO-negative cells, positively selected for CCR7, that made up naive CD8 cells, with terminally differentiated effector memory CD45RA+ cells excluded. The specimen sequenced was naive CD8+ T cells sorted from blood. The receptor source for this set is a man younger than 40 in good health.

The rearrangement joins TRBV15 to TRBJ1-1; 11 bases map to TRBD1. The ends lost 7 bases at V and 4 bases at J; junction bases unmatched: 8. The CDR3 sequence is 15 residues long. Germline values: CDR1 LNHNV, CDR2 YYDKDF (reference sequence). The CDR3 protein is CATIPFGTGGTEAFF. The CDR3 coding sequence is TGTGCCACCATCCCTTTTGGGACAGGGGGCACTGAAGCTTTCTTT.

A single count supports this clone. V gene TRBV7-9 combines with J gene TRBJ2-5; D remains unclear. The CDR3 consists of 17 residues. Germline CDR1 SEHNR, CDR2 FQNEAQ (reference sequence). Trimming pared 2 bases from V and 5 bases from J, leaving 21 bases between. This CDR3 reads CASSLWFGPPSMETQYF. For the CDR3, the DNA is TGTGCCAGCAGCTTATGGTTCGGGCCCCCTTCGATGGAGACCCAGTACTTC.

About this clone: The same CDR3 also results from other DNA sequences found in this sample. J is TRBJ2-7 and V is TRBV27; 7 bases map to TRBD2. V was clipped by 3 bases and J by 3 bases; unmatched bases: 2. Per germline, CDR1 MNHEY and CDR2 SMNVEV (reference sequence). The CDR3 length is 13 residues. The CDR3 DNA is TGTGCCAGCAGTTTTGGACTAGGCTACGAGCAGTACTTC. It translates to CASSFGLGYEQYF.

The V and J genes are TRBV27 and TRBJ2-1; 12 bases map to TRBD1. Germline assignment: CDR1 MNHEY and CDR2 SMNVEV (reference sequence). The CDR3 totals 16 residues. The J segment lost 8 bases and the V segment lost 8 bases, leaving 13 bases of the junction unmatched. The CDR3: CASSSGSGQGAYEQFF. The CDR3 DNA sequence: TGTGCCAGCTCCTCCGGTTCGGGACAGGGGGCCTATGAGCAGTTCTTC.

Details on this clone: Other DNA sequences within the sample encode an identical CDR3. V usage is TRBV29-1 and J usage is TRBJ2-7; 7 positions agree with TRBD1. Per the germline V gene, CDR1 is SQVTM and CDR2 is ANQGSEA. After removal of 1 base from V and 1 base from J, the junction contained 4 bases not matched to a gene. The CDR3 spans 14 residues. The CDR3 is CSVEGTGESYEQYF. The CDR3 DNA reads TGCAGCGTTGAAGGAACAGGGGAGTCCTACGAGCAGTACTTC.

This rearrangement joins TRBV27 to TRBJ2-1; 14 bases line up with TRBD2. The CDR3 spans 20 residues. With V trimmed by 5 bases and J by 4 bases, 16 bases remained unmatched. Germline assignment: CDR1 MNHEY and CDR2 SMNVEV (reference sequence). CDR3 region: CASSGDPGLAGGWRYNEQFF. The DNA of the CDR3 is TGTGCCAGCAGTGGCGACCCAGGACTAGCGGGAGGTTGGCGGTACAATGAGCAGTTCTTC.

V is TRBV27 and J is TRBJ2-2; 7 bases align to TRBD1. Germline V gene lookup returns CDR1 MNHEY and CDR2 SMNVEV (reference sequence). The CDR3 length is 16 residues. V was clipped by 5 bases and J by 0 bases; unmatched bases: 6. CDR3 sequence: CASSPRQGPNTGELFF. The CDR3 coding sequence is TGTGCCAGCAGTCCCCGACAGGGACCGAACACCGGGGAGCTGTTTTTT.

The rearrangement joins TRBV4-3 to TRBJ2-7; no clear D. Germline-derived CDR1 and CDR2 are LGHNA and YSLEER. There are 13 residues in the CDR3. The germline V and J ends were trimmed by 0 bases and 7 bases, with 10 bases remaining between them. The CDR3 coding sequence is TGCGCCAGCAGCCAAGATAGTTCGGCAGAGCAGTACTTC. Protein product: CASSQDSSAEQYF.

The chain recombines TRBV4-2 with TRBJ2-1; 11 positions match TRBD2. This CDR3 is built from 16 residues. J lost 5 bases, V lost 3 bases, and 6 bases had no gene match. CDR1 is LGHNA, CDR2 YNFKEQ, per germline. The CDR3 region is CASSHLAGGLDNEQFF. CDR3 in DNA: TGTGCCAGCAGCCATCTAGCGGGAGGACTTGACAATGAGCAGTTCTTC.

This chain joins TRBV28 and TRBJ2-3; D uncertain. The germline V gene encodes CDR1 MDHEN and CDR2 SYDVKM. V was cut by 1 base and J by 3 bases, with 8 bases left in between. This CDR3 region has 14 residues. The CDR3 is CASSLYLRTDTQYF. Here the CDR3 DNA reads TGTGCCAGCAGTTTATACCTGAGGACAGATACGCAGTATTTT.

This chain joins TRBV4-1 and TRBJ2-1; no reliable D call. With 0 bases removed from V and 8 bases from J, the gap between germline ends came to 23 bases. The CDR3 is 18 amino acids. Per the germline V gene, CDR1 is MGHRA and CDR2 is YSYEKL. CDR3 DNA sequence: TGCGCCAGCAGCCAAGACCAACCCAGGCAGTCCGCCAGCTATGAGCAGTTCTTC. Its protein product is CASSQDQPRQSASYEQFF.

V is TRBV7-8 and J is TRBJ2-3; D unresolved. The V end lost 2 bases, the J end lost 5 bases, and 5 bases lay between the germline ends. This CDR3 contains 12 residues. Germline values: CDR1 SGHVS, CDR2 FQNEAQ. The CDR3 loop reads CASSLSEDTQYF. CDR3 nucleotides: TGTGCCAGCAGCTTATCCGAAGATACGCAGTATTTT.

The chain joins TRBV7-9 to TRBJ1-1; D possibly corresponds to TRBD1 (5 bases). Germline CDR1 SEHNR, CDR2 FQNEAQ (reference sequence). This CDR3 contains 15 residues. Trimming took 1 base from V and 3 from J, leaving 12 bases between them. The CDR3 loop is CASSLVSGADTEAFF. The CDR3 coding sequence is TGTGCCAGCAGCTTAGTATCCGGGGCGGACACTGAAGCTTTCTTT.

The chain recombines TRBV30 with TRBJ1-3; a weak D match, TRBD1 (5 bases). Between the trimmed V and J ends, which lost 5 bases and 8 bases, there was a span of 19 bases. CDR1 GTSNPN and CDR2 SVGIG come from the germline V gene (reference sequence). CDR3 length: 14 amino acids. This CDR3 reads CAWDSGSLSDTIYF. Written as DNA, the CDR3 is TGTGCCTGGGACAGCGGGTCTTTAAGTGACACCATATATTTT.

About this clone: The same CDR3 is also encoded by other DNA sequences in this sample. This sequence joins TRBV27 and TRBJ2-3, with 7 positions matching TRBD2. Unmatched junction bases numbered 2, after V lost 8 bases and J lost 6 bases. The CDR3 extends over 11 amino acids. The V gene's germline CDR1 is MNHEY and CDR2 SMNVEV (reference sequence). CDR3 residues: CASSGGDTQYF. DNA for the CDR3: TGTGCCAGCTCCGGGGGGGATACGCAGTATTTT.

About this clone itself: Other DNA sequences from this sample encode an identical CDR3 as well. The chain combines TRBV5-1 with TRBJ2-3; 10 bases line up with TRBD2. The CDR3 is made up of 15 amino acids. CDR1 is SGHRS and CDR2 is YFSETQ in the germline V gene. The junction had 3 bases not matched to a gene; V was cut back by 4 bases and J by 1 base. The CDR3 region has the DNA TGCGCCAGCAGCCCCGGGACTAGCGGCACAGATACGCAGTATTTT. Amino acids: CASSPGTSGTDTQYF.

The genes are TRBV9 and TRBJ2-7; 10 nucleotides align to TRBD2. V was pared by 3 bases and J by 0 bases, with 3 bases of the junction left unmatched. This CDR3 contains 15 residues. The germline V gene encodes CDR1 SGDLS and CDR2 YYNGEE. The DNA of the CDR3 is TGTGCCAGCAGCGAGACTAGCGGGTCCTCCTACGAGCAGTACTTC. This sequence encodes CASSETSGSSYEQYF.

The chain uses TRBV6-1 and TRBJ1-1; D is undetermined. This CDR3 is built from 14 residues. Germline V gene lookup returns CDR1 MNHNS and CDR2 SASEGT. The V end was cut by 4 bases, the J end by 0 bases, with 9 bases between. The CDR3 protein is CASSGLGMNTEAFF. DNA for the CDR3: TGTGCCAGCAGTGGACTCGGGATGAACACTGAAGCTTTCTTT.

The count of this clone is one. The chain couples TRBV18 to TRBJ2-1; D tentatively reads TRBD1 or TRBD2 (5 bases each). There are 15 residues in the CDR3. Germline V lookup: CDR1 KGHSH, CDR2 LQKENI. Deletions cut 0 bases from V and 5 bases from J, with 11 bases between. The CDR3 loop reads CASSPPGGVNNEQFF. DNA for the CDR3: TGTGCCAGCTCACCACCTGGGGGAGTAAACAATGAGCAGTTCTTC.

This clone was detected once. V gene TRBV9 combines with J gene TRBJ1-2, with 9 positions matching TRBD1. J lost 4 bases, V lost 6 bases, and 13 bases had no gene match. This CDR3 contains 16 residues. The germline V gene has CDR1 SGDLS and CDR2 YYNGEE. The CDR3, as DNA: TGTGCCAGCAACATAGGCGCCGGGACAGGGACCTATGGCTACACCTTC. It translates to CASNIGAGTGTYGYTF.

V usage is TRBV4-3 and J usage is TRBJ2-1; a weak D match, TRBD1 (5 bases). Germline loops: CDR1 LGHNA, CDR2 YSLEER. V lost 0 bases to trimming and J lost 10 bases, with 7 bases between them. CDR3 length: 12 amino acids. The DNA for the CDR3 is TGCGCCAGCAGCCAAGATGGGGCCGAGCAGTTCTTC. Its translation is CASSQDGAEQFF.

The rearrangement links TRBV7-9 to TRBJ2-3; the D is unclear. The CDR3 length is 16 residues. V was trimmed by 0 bases and J by 6 bases, leaving 16 bases between them. Germline CDR1 SEHNR, CDR2 FQNEAQ (reference sequence). As DNA, the CDR3 is TGTGCCAGCAGCTTAGCGGGCAAGCCCTTACTGGATACGCAGTATTTT. As protein: CASSLAGKPLLDTQYF. The full variable domain, with the rest looked up from reference TRBV7-9 and TRBJ2-3, is DTGVSQNPRHKITKRGQNVTFRCDPISEHNRLYWYRQTLGQGPEFLTYFQNEAQLEKSRLLSDRFSAERPKGSFSTLEIQRTEQGDSAMYLCASSLAGKPLLDTQYFGPGTRLTVL.

Of note for this clone: Other DNA sequences from this sample encode an identical CDR3 as well. This chain uses TRBV7-9 with TRBJ2-7; D not resolved. The germline V gene has CDR1 SEHNR and CDR2 FQNEAQ (reference sequence). CDR3 length: 13 residues. V lost 2 bases and J lost 0, with 5 bases in between. The CDR3 coding sequence is TGTGCCAGCAGCTTACGCGACTCCTACGAGCAGTACTTC. This codes for CASSLRDSYEQYF.

Remarks on this clone: Within the sample, other DNA sequences also encode this same CDR3. The chain is built from TRBV27 and TRBJ1-1; possible D gene TRBD1, 6 bases. The CDR3 is 12 amino acids. In germline, CDR1 is MNHEY, CDR2 SMNVEV (reference sequence). V was trimmed by 5 bases and J by 5 bases, leaving 9 bases between them. CDR3 sequence (DNA): TGTGCCAGCAGTGTAGGGGGGACTGAAGCTTTCTTT. Translated, it gives CASSVGGTEAFF.

This chain links TRBV10-3 with TRBJ2-3; the D gene is possibly TRBD2 (5 bases). Trimming removed 3 bases from V and 2 bases from J, with 15 bases in between. CDR1 is ENHRY and CDR2 is SYGVKD in the germline V gene. This CDR3 has 16 amino acids. The CDR3 sequence: CAISDRSDQNTDTQYF. In DNA, the CDR3 is TGTGCCATCAGTGATCGTAGCGACCAAAACACAGATACGCAGTATTTT.

V is TRBV6-6 and J is TRBJ2-7; possibly TRBD1 or TRBD2 for D (7 bases each). Germline assignment: CDR1 MNHNY and CDR2 SVGAGI (reference sequence). V lost 6 bases and J lost 3, with 15 bases in between. The CDR3 has 14 residues. DNA for the CDR3: TGTGCCAGCAGCGGGCAGGGGGGGTTCTACGAGCAGTACTTC. Amino acids: CASSGQGGFYEQYF.

The genes are TRBV6-1 and TRBJ2-3, with D perhaps TRBD2 (6 bases). Trimming shortened V by 11 bases and J by 2 bases, and 17 bases separated the two germline ends. The germline V gene encodes CDR1 MNHNS and CDR2 SASEGT. This CDR3 is built from 14 residues. In DNA form, the CDR3 reads TGTGCCGGGAAGGCAGGACTAAACACAGATACGCAGTATTTT. Protein sequence: CAGKAGLNTDTQYF.

V usage is TRBV6-6 and J usage is TRBJ2-7; 7 bases are a match to TRBD1. This CDR3 contains 14 residues. V shed 5 bases, J shed 2 bases, and the junction held 6 bases outside the gene matches. CDR1 and CDR2 from the germline V gene are MNHNY and SVGAGI (reference sequence). This CDR3 is CASSRRDSPYEQYF. DNA of the CDR3: TGTGCCAGCAGTCGACGGGACAGCCCCTACGAGCAGTACTTC.

V gene TRBV27 combines with J gene TRBJ1-1; D possibly corresponds to TRBD1 (5 bases). Germline values: CDR1 MNHEY, CDR2 SMNVEV (reference sequence). The CDR3 is made up of 18 amino acids. Between the trimmed V and J ends, which lost 4 bases and 3 bases, there was a span of 24 bases. For the CDR3, the DNA is TGTGCCAGCAGTTCCTTGCCCCCCGCAGGGCGAAGGGACACTGAAGCTTTCTTT. Translated: CASSSLPPAGRRDTEAFF.

This clone came up once. The V and J genes are TRBV7-6 and TRBJ2-7; unclear D gene. Germline lookup yields CDR1 SGHVS and CDR2 FNYEAQ. This CDR3 spans 15 amino acids. V gave up 0 bases and J gave up 3 bases, with 12 bases separating them. The CDR3 nucleotides read TGTGCCAGCAGCTTAGCGCCTGACCCGCTCTACGAGCAGTACTTC. It codes for CASSLAPDPLYEQYF.